Sequencing of this TCR beta chain was carried out in a study of beta chain features in type 1 diabetes. Study findings and constraints: VDJ junctions in type 1 diabetes patients carried more deletions and fewer insertions. Moderate but significant shortening of TCRB CDR3s was recorded in all four CD4+ subsets from Type 1 diabetes patients.

Post-sort purity exceeded 98% for all sorted populations. As every portion of the isolated RNA was reverse transcribed, the sequencing read expressed TCRB transcripts. Clones were sequenced by immunoSEQ multiplex PCR, and TCRdb holds only the in-frame ones, with some missing. The repertoire holds about 710,000 clones, 11% to 15% seen once, with 0.03% to 0.045% in the top ten. The germline CDR1 and CDR2 sequences are SGHRS and YFSETQ. Trimming pared 4 bases from V and 2 bases from J, leaving 13 bases between. This CDR3 is built from 14 residues. As regards this clone: What it binds is unknown.

The sequence came from a man between 18 and 35 years old with type 1 diabetes. The chain carries TRBV5-1 and TRBJ2-7; D is unresolved. The source material was naive CD4+ T cells from blood. The CDR3, as DNA: TGCGCCAGCAGCCCAAAGGGTACCCCCTACGAGCAGTACTTC. This sequence encodes CASSPKGTPYEQYF.